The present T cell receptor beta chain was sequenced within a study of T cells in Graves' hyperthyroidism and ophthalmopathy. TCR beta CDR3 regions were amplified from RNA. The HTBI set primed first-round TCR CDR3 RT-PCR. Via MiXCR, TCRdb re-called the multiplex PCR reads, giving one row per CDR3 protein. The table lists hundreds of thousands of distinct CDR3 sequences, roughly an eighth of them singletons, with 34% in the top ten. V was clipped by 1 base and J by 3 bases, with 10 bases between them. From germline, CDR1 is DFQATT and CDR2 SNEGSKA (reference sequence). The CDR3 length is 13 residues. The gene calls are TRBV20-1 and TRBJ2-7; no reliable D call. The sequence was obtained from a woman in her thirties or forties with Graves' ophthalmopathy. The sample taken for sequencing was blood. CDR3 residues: CSARGSWGYEQYF. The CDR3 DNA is TGCAGTGCTAGAGGATCTTGGGGCTACGAGCAGTACTTC.